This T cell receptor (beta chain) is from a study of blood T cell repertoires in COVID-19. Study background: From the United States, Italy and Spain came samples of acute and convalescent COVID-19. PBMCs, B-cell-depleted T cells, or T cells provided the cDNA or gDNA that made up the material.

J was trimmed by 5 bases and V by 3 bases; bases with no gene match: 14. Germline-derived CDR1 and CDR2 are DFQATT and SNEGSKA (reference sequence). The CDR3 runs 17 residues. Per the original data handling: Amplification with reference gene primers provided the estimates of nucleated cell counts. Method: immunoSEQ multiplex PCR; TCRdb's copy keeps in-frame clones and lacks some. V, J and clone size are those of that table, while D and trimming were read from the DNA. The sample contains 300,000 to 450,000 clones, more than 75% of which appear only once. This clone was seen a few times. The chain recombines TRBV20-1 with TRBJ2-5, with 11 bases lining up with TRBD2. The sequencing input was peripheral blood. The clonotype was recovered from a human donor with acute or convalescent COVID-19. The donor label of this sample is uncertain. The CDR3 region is CSASMASGGNAGETQYF. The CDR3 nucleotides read TGCAGTGCTAGTATGGCTAGCGGGGGGAATGCCGGGGAGACCCAGTACTTC.